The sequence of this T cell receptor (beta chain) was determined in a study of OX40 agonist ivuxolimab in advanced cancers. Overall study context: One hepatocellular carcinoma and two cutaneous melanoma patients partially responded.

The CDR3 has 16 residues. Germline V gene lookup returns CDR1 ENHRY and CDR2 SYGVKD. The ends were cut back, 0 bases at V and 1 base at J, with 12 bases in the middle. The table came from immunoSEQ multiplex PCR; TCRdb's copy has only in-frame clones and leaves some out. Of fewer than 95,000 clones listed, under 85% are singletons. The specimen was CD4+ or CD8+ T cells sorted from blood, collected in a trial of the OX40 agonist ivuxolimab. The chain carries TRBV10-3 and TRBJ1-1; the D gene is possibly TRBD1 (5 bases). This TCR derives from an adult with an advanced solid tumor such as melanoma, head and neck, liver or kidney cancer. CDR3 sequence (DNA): TGTGCCATCAGTGAGTCTCTTGGGGGGGGGAACACTGAAGCTTTCTTT. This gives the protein CAISESLGGGNTEAFF.